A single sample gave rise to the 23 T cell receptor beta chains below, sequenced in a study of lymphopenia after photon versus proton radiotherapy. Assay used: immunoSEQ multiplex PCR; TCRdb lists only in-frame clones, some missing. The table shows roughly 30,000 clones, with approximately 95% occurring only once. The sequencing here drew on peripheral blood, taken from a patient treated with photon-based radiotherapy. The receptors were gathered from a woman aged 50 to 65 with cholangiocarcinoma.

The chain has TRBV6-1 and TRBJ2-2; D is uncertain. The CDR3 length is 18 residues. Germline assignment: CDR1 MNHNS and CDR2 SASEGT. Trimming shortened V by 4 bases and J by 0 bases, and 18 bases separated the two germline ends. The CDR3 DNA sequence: TGTGCCAGCAGTGCGCTGGGTTCCCCTATCGCGAACACCGGGGAGCTGTTTTTT. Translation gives CASSALGSPIANTGELFF.

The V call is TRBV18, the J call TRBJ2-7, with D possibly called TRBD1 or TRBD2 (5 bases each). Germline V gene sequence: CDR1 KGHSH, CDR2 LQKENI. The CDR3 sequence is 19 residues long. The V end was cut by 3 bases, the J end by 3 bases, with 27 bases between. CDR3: CASSPLPPGPRFGVYEQYF. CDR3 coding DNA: TGTGCCAGCTCACCCCTACCCCCGGGACCCCGGTTTGGCGTCTACGAGCAGTACTTC.

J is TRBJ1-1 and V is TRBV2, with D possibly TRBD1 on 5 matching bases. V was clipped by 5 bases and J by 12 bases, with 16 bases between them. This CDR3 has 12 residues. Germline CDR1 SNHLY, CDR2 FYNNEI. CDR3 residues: CASSKRQFKTFF. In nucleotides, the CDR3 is TGTGCCAGCAGTAAGAGACAGTTTAAAACTTTCTTT.

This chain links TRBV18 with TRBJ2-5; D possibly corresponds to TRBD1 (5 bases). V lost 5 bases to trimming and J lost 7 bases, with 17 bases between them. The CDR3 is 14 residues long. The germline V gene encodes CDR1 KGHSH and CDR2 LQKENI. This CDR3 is CASSISPRDVTQYF. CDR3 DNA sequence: TGTGCCAGCTCAATAAGCCCCAGGGATGTGACCCAGTACTTC. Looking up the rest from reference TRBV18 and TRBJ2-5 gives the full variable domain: NAGVMQNPRHLVRRRGQEARLRCSPMKGHSHVYWYRQLPEEGLKFMVYLQKENIIDESGMPKERFSAEFPKEGPSILRIQQVVRGDSAAYFCASSISPRDVTQYFGPGTRLLVL.

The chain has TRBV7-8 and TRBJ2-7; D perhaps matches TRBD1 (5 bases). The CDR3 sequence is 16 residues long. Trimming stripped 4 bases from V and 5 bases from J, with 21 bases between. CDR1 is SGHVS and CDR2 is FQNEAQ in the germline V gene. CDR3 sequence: CASSWHRTPLKNEQYF. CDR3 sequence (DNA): TGTGCCAGCAGCTGGCACAGGACCCCACTAAAGAACGAGCAGTACTTC.

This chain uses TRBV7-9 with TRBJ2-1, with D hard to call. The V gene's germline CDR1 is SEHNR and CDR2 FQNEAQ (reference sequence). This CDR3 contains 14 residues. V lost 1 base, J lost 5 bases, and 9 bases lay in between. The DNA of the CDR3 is TGTGCCAGCAGCTTAGGGGCAGGCGACAATGAGCAGTTCTTC. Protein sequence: CASSLGAGDNEQFF.

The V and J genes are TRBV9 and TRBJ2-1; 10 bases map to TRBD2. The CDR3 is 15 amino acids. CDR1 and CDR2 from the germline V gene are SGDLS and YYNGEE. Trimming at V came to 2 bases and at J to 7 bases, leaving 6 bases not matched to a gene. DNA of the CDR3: TGTGCCAGCAGCGTTCCTAGCGGGGGAACGAATGAGCAGTTCTTC. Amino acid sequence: CASSVPSGGTNEQFF.

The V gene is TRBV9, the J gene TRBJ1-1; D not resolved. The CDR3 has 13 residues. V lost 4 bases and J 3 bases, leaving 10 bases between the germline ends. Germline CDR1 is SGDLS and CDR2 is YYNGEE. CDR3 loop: CASSLAADTEAFF. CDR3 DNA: TGTGCCAGCAGCCTCGCGGCGGACACTGAAGCTTTCTTT.

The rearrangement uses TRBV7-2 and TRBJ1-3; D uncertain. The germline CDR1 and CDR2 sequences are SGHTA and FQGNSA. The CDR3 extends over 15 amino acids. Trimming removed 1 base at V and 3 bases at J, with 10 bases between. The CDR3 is CASSLGVLGGNTIYF. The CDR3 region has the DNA TGTGCCAGCAGCTTAGGGGTCCTAGGTGGAAACACCATATATTTT.

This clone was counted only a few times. The CDR3, as DNA: TGTGCCAGCGGTCGGACAGCGGAGGGCTACACCTTC. Translated: CASGRTAEGYTF. The chain uses TRBV2 and TRBJ1-2, with D perhaps TRBD1 (6 bases). Trimming removed 8 bases at V and 8 bases at J, with 15 bases between. Germline CDR1 reads SNHLY; CDR2 reads FYNNEI. This CDR3 has 12 amino acids. Complete variable domain (other parts from reference TRBV2 and TRBJ1-2): EPEVTQTPSHQVTQMGQEVILRCVPISNHLYFYWYRQILGQKVEFLVSFYNNEISEKSEIFDDQFSVERPDGSNFTLKIRSTKLEDSAMYFCASGRTAEGYTFGSGTRLTVV.

CDR3 loop: CASSERPGNTNYGYTF. CDR3 coding DNA: TGTGCCAGCAGTGAACGTCCCGGGAACACTAACTATGGCTACACCTTC. The chain carries TRBV2 and TRBJ1-2; no reliable D call. The CDR3 sequence is 16 residues long. Between the trimmed V and J ends, which lost 2 bases and 0 bases, there was a span of 13 bases. Per the germline V gene, CDR1 is SNHLY and CDR2 is FYNNEI. Drawing the rest from reference TRBV2 and TRBJ1-2, the complete variable domain is EPEVTQTPSHQVTQMGQEVILRCVPISNHLYFYWYRQILGQKVEFLVSFYNNEISEKSEIFDDQFSVERPDGSNFTLKIRSTKLEDSAMYFCASSERPGNTNYGYTFGSGTRLTVV.

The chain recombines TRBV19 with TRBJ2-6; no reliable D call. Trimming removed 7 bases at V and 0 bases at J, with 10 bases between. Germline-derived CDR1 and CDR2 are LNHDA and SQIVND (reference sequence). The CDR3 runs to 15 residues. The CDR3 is CASIGHSSGANVLTF. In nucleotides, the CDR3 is TGTGCCAGTATTGGGCATTCCTCTGGGGCCAACGTCCTGACTTTC.

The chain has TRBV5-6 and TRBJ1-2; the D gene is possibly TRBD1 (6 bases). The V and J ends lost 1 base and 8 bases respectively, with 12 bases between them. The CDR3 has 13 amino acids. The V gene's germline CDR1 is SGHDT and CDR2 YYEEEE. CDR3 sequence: CASSLPGGEGYTF. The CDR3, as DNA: TGTGCCAGCAGCTTGCCTGGGGGCGAAGGCTACACCTTC.

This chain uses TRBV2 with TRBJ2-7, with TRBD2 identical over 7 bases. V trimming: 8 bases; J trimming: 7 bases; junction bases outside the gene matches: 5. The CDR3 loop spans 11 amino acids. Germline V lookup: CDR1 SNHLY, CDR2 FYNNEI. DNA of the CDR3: TGTGCCAGCTGTAGAGCGGGAGAGCAGTACTTC. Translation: CASCRAGEQYF.

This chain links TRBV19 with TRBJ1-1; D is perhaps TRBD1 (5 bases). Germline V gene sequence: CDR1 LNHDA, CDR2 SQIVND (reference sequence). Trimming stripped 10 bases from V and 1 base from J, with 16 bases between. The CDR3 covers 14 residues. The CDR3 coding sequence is TGTGCCACTAAAACCGGACATACGAACACTGAAGCTTTCTTT. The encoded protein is CATKTGHTNTEAFF.

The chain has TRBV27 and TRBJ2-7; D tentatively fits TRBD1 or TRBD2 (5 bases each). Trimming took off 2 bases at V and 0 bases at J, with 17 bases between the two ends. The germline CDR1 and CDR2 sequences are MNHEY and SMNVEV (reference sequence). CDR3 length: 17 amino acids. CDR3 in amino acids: CASSLTRRGTYSYEQYF. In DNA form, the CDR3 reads TGTGCCAGCAGTTTAACCCGTCGTGGGACCTACTCCTACGAGCAGTACTTC.

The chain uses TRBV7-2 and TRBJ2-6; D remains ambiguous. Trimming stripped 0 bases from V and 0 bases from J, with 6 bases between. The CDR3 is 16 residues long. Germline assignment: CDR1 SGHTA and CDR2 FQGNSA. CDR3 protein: CASSLAADSGANVLTF. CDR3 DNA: TGTGCCAGCAGCTTAGCCGCGGACTCTGGGGCCAACGTCCTGACTTTC. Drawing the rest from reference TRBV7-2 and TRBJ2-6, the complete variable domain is GAGVSQSPSNKVTEKGKDVELRCDPISGHTALYWYRQSLGQGLEFLIYFQGNSAPDKSGLPSDRFSAERTGGSVSTLTIQRTQQEDSAVYLCASSLAADSGANVLTFGAGSRLTVL.

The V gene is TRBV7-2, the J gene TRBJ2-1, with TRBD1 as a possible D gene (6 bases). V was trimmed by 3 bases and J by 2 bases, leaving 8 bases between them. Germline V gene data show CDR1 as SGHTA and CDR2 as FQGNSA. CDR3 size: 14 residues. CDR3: CASSFGQTYNEQFF. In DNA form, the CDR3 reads TGTGCCAGCAGCTTTGGACAGACCTACAATGAGCAGTTCTTC.

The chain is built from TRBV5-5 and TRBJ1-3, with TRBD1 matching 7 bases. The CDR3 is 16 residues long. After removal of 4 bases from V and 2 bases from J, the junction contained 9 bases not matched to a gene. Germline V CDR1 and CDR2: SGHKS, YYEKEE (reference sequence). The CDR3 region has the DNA TGTGCCAGCAGCACCTCCCCGACAGGGACTGGAAACACCATATATTTT. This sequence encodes CASSTSPTGTGNTIYF.

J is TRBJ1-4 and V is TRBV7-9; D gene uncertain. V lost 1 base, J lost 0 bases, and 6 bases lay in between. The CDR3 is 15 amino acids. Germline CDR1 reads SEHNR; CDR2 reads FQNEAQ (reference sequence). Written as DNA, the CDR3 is TGTGCCAGCAGCTTAGTGCGTGCAACTAATGAAAAACTGTTTTTT. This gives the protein CASSLVRATNEKLFF. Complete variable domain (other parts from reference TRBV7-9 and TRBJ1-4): DTGVSQNPRHKITKRGQNVTFRCDPISEHNRLYWYRQTLGQGPEFLTYFQNEAQLEKSRLLSDRFSAERPKGSFSTLEIQRTEQGDSAMYLCASSLVRATNEKLFFGSGTQLSVL.

CDR3 in amino acids: CASSYSAGLAGGQFF. CDR3 bases: TGTGCCAGCAGTTACTCGGCAGGACTAGCGGGAGGGCAGTTCTTC. This chain links TRBV6-5 with TRBJ2-1; 14 bases map to TRBD2. CDR3 length: 15 residues. V shed 0 bases and J 12 bases; nucleotides not matched to a gene: 4. Germline V gene lookup returns CDR1 MNHEY and CDR2 SVGAGI.

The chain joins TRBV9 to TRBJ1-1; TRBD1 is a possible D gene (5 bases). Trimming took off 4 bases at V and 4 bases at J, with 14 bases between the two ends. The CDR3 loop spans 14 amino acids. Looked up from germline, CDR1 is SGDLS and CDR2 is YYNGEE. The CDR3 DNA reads TGTGCCAGCAGCTCGGGACCAAGGGGCACTGAAGCTTTCTTT. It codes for CASSSGPRGTEAFF.

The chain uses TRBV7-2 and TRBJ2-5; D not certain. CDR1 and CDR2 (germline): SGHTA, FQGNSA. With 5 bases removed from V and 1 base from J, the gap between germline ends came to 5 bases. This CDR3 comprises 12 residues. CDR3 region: CASSATQETQYF. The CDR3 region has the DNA TGTGCCAGCAGCGCGACCCAAGAGACCCAGTACTTC. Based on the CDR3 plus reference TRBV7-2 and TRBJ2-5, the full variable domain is GAGVSQSPSNKVTEKGKDVELRCDPISGHTALYWYRQSLGQGLEFLIYFQGNSAPDKSGLPSDRFSAERTGGSVSTLTIQRTQQEDSAVYLCASSATQETQYFGPGTRLLVL.